Each of the 18 T cell receptor beta chains below was sequenced from the same sample in a study of T cells in Graves' hyperthyroidism and ophthalmopathy. TCR beta CDR3 region amplification was performed from RNA transcripts. HTBI primers were employed in a first-round RT-PCR of the TCR CDR3. TCRdb independently ran MiXCR on the multiplex PCR reads; one entry per CDR3 protein. The sample has about 300,000 distinct CDR3 sequences, approximately 15% seen once. Input material: blood. The source is a woman aged 40-49 years with Graves' hyperthyroidism.

The chain couples TRBV27 to TRBJ1-2; D might be TRBD1 (5 bases). The length of the CDR3 is 16 residues. CDR1 and CDR2 from the germline V gene are MNHEY and SMNVEV (reference sequence). V was trimmed by 5 bases and J by 7 bases, leaving 23 bases between them. CDR3 nucleotide sequence: TGTGCCAGCAGTGTCGGGGCGGGTCCAGGAAACCTTGGCTACACCTTC. Its translation is CASSVGAGPGNLGYTF.

This clonotype was counted only a few times. V usage is TRBV5-1 and J usage is TRBJ2-1; 7 bases align to TRBD2. CDR1 and CDR2 from the germline V gene are SGHRS and YFSETQ. This CDR3 has 16 residues. With V trimmed by 4 bases and J by 5 bases, 12 bases remained unmatched. The CDR3 region is CASSEGGLVSDNEQFF. As DNA, the CDR3 is TGCGCCAGCAGCGAGGGAGGACTAGTCTCTGACAATGAGCAGTTCTTC. The full variable domain, rest sourced from reference TRBV5-1 and TRBJ2-1, is KAGVTQTPRYLIKTRGQQVTLSCSPISGHRSVSWYQQTPGQGLQFLFEYFSETQRNKGNFPGRFSGRQFSNSRSEMNVSTLELGDSALYLCASSEGGLVSDNEQFFGPGTRLTVL.

V gene TRBV10-3 combines with J gene TRBJ2-1, with 10 nucleotides matching TRBD2. The CDR3 is 12 residues long. Per the germline V gene, CDR1 is ENHRY and CDR2 is SYGVKD. Trimming took 9 bases from V and 9 from J; bases not matched to a gene: 5. The CDR3 region has the DNA TGTGCCATGAAGCGGGAGGGGGGTGAGCAGTTCTTC. Its translation: CAMKREGGEQFF.

There are many counts of this clonotype. V is TRBV6-1 and J is TRBJ2-1; possibly TRBD2 for D (6 bases). Germline lookup yields CDR1 MNHNS and CDR2 SASEGT. The V gene lost 8 bases and the J gene lost 1 base, with 9 bases spanning the gap. The CDR3 totals 13 residues. The CDR3 coding sequence is TGTGCCAGCTTTAGCGGATCCTACAATGAGCAGTTCTTC. This encodes CASFSGSYNEQFF.

The table lists this clonotype with a few counts. The chain carries TRBV7-9 and TRBJ1-5; 10 positions match TRBD1. The CDR3 has 18 residues. The junction had 13 bases not matched to a gene; V was cut back by 5 bases and J by 3 bases. From germline, CDR1 is SEHNR and CDR2 FQNEAQ (reference sequence). The CDR3 DNA sequence: TGTGCCAGCAGCCTGACTCCCGGGACAGGGGAAGTCAATCAGCCCCAGCATTTT. It codes for CASSLTPGTGEVNQPQHF.

This clonotype was picked up many times. The rearrangement links TRBV12-3 or TRBV12-4 to TRBJ1-2; no clear D gene. This CDR3 spans 13 amino acids. The V gene lost 1 base and the J gene lost 3 bases, with 6 bases spanning the gap. The chain's CDR3 is CASSLEVDYGYTF. Here the CDR3 DNA reads TGTGCCAGCAGTTTAGAGGTCGACTATGGCTACACCTTC.

The chain recombines TRBV20-1 with TRBJ1-4; D gene ambiguous. V dropped 3 bases and J dropped 7 bases, with 9 bases sitting between them. The germline V gene encodes CDR1 DFQATT and CDR2 SNEGSKA (reference sequence). The CDR3 is made up of 12 amino acids. The CDR3 protein is CSASFVSEKLFF. The CDR3 DNA reads as TGCAGTGCTAGTTTCGTATCTGAAAAACTGTTTTTT.

This clonotype was detected many times. The chain combines TRBV27 with TRBJ2-7; D possibly matches TRBD1 or TRBD2 (6 bases each). Trimming took off 2 bases at V and 5 bases at J, with 13 bases between the two ends. Germline CDR1 and CDR2: MNHEY and SMNVEV (reference sequence). CDR3 length equals 14 residues. The CDR3 bases are TGTGCCAGCAGTTTAGGGGGGCAGGGAAACGAGCAGTACTTC. Translated: CASSLGGQGNEQYF.

This clonotype has at least ten counts. V is TRBV2 and J is TRBJ1-5; D might be TRBD1 (5 bases). With 3 bases removed from V and 3 bases from J, the gap between germline ends came to 9 bases. This CDR3 comprises 14 residues. Germline V gene sequence: CDR1 SNHLY, CDR2 FYNNEI. The CDR3 is CASSDSGVNQPQHF. For the CDR3, the DNA is TGTGCCAGCAGTGACTCGGGGGTCAATCAGCCCCAGCATTTT.

This clonotype has a count of ten or more. The gene calls are TRBV12-5 and TRBJ1-1, with D unresolved. Looked up from germline, CDR1 is LGHNT and CDR2 is FRNRAP. This CDR3 is 13 amino acids long. Between the trimmed V and J ends, which lost 6 bases and 1 base, there was a span of 9 bases. As DNA, the CDR3 is TGTGCTAGTGGACTACGGGAGAACACTGAAGCTTTCTTT. Its protein is CASGLRENTEAFF.

This clonotype appeared many times. The chain joins TRBV27 to TRBJ1-4; D is perhaps TRBD1 (6 bases). Deletions cut 5 bases from V and 5 bases from J, with 18 bases between. The CDR3 is 16 residues long. Per the germline V gene, CDR1 is MNHEY and CDR2 is SMNVEV (reference sequence). The CDR3 reads CASSPGRTALNEKLFF. The CDR3, as DNA: TGTGCCAGCAGTCCGGGGAGGACAGCCTTAAATGAAAAACTGTTTTTT.

This clonotype has ten or more counts. The genes are TRBV6-1 and TRBJ2-1, with 7 bases that match TRBD1. The V gene end was trimmed by 4 bases and the J gene end by 10 bases; junction bases not matched to a gene: 7. Germline loops: CDR1 MNHNS, CDR2 SASEGT. The CDR3 loop spans 13 amino acids. This CDR3 reads CASSGYRGREQFF. The DNA for the CDR3 is TGTGCCAGCAGTGGGTACAGGGGCAGGGAGCAGTTCTTC.

This clonotype was found many times. V and J are TRBV6-1 and TRBJ1-5; D ambiguous. The germline V and J ends were trimmed by 5 bases and 5 bases, with 13 bases remaining between them. The CDR3 consists of 14 residues. From germline, CDR1 is MNHNS and CDR2 SASEGT. The CDR3 nucleotides read TGTGCCAGCAGTCCACCGGACGGTTATCAGCCCCAGCATTTT. Amino acid sequence: CASSPPDGYQPQHF.

At least ten counts were recorded for this clonotype. This chain connects TRBV2 to TRBJ2-7, with D unclear. The CDR3 spans 15 residues. The ends were cut back, 2 bases at V and 5 bases at J, with 16 bases in the middle. CDR1 is SNHLY and CDR2 is FYNNEI in the germline V gene. CDR3 sequence (DNA): TGTGCCAGCAGTGAAAGACCAGAAGCCCCTCACGAGCAGTACTTC. Protein product: CASSERPEAPHEQYF.

Ten or more counts support this clonotype. The rearrangement links TRBV3-1 to TRBJ1-2; possibly TRBD1 for D (5 bases). The germline V gene encodes CDR1 LGHDT and CDR2 YNNKEL (reference sequence). V shed 0 bases and J shed 4 bases, with 9 bases lying between them. The CDR3 spans 14 residues. DNA for the CDR3: TGTGCCAGCAGCCAAGATACCGGGGGCTATGGCTACACCTTC. This encodes CASSQDTGGYGYTF.

This clonotype appeared a few times. The V and J genes are TRBV28 and TRBJ1-2; 7 bases fit TRBD1. CDR3 size: 15 residues. V lost 5 bases and J lost 5; bases outside the gene matches: 11. Germline CDR1 and CDR2: MDHEN and SYDVKM. CDR3 region: CASSPRRGNGYGYTF. DNA for the CDR3: TGTGCCAGCAGTCCTCGCAGGGGGAATGGGTATGGCTACACCTTC.

The table lists this clonotype with many counts. The gene calls are TRBV2 and TRBJ2-7, with 7 bases identical to TRBD2. CDR1 is SNHLY and CDR2 is FYNNEI in the germline V gene. The J segment lost 6 bases and the V segment lost 1 base, leaving 9 bases of the junction unmatched. There are 15 residues in the CDR3. The CDR3 spells CASSEDVRGDSEQYF. CDR3 DNA: TGTGCCAGCAGTGAAGATGTTCGGGGGGATAGCGAGCAGTACTTC.

The chain joins TRBV28 to TRBJ1-6; possible D gene TRBD1, 5 bases. V lost 5 bases, J lost 7 bases, and 15 bases lay in between. In germline, CDR1 is MDHEN, CDR2 SYDVKM. This CDR3 has 15 residues. The CDR3 sequence: CASSIRQSANSPLHF. CDR3 DNA sequence: TGTGCCAGCAGTATACGACAGAGTGCCAATTCACCCCTCCACTTT.